The 19 T cell receptor beta chains below were found in one sample sequenced in a study of cytomegalovirus exposure and HLA in healthy donors. Use of 60 Vbeta and 13 Jbeta primers characterized the PCR. Sequencing was performed with immunoSEQ multiplex PCR; in TCRdb, only in-frame clones are kept and a portion is missing. The sample comprises about 120,000 clones, 70% to 80% of which are singletons, and 15% to 20% rests with the top ten. Sequences were obtained from PBMCs. The receptors shown here come from a man aged 45-65 years in good health and CMV-seropositive.

This clone was observed a single time. The V gene is TRBV7-9, the J gene TRBJ2-2; maybe TRBD1 (6 bases). Between the trimmed V and J ends, which lost 1 base and 10 bases, there was a span of 13 bases. The CDR3 is 14 residues long. CDR1 and CDR2 (germline): SEHNR, FQNEAQ (reference sequence). CDR3 bases: TGTGCCAGCAGCTTAGTGGGGCAGGGGACGGAGCTGTTTTTT. Translated, it gives CASSLVGQGTELFF.

This sequence joins TRBV11-2 and TRBJ2-1; the match to TRBD1 covers 7 bases. The germline V gene encodes CDR1 SGHAT and CDR2 FQNNGV. The CDR3 is 16 amino acids. Germline trimming cut 1 base from V and 6 bases from J; bases unmatched to any gene: 9. CDR3 sequence reads: CASSLGSDRVSNEQFF. For the CDR3, the DNA is TGTGCCAGCAGCTTAGGATCCGACAGGGTTAGCAATGAGCAGTTCTTC.

This rearrangement joins TRBV28 to TRBJ2-4, with TRBD2 matching 8 bases. Per the germline V gene, CDR1 is MDHEN and CDR2 is SYDVKM. V shed 2 bases, J shed 1 base, and the junction held 7 bases outside the gene matches. The CDR3 is made up of 17 amino acids. The CDR3 loop is CASSLAGGGVAKNIQYF. The CDR3 DNA sequence: TGTGCCAGCAGTTTAGCGGGAGGCGGTGTTGCCAAAAACATTCAGTACTTC.

This chain joins TRBV5-1 and TRBJ1-1; maybe TRBD1 (5 bases). In germline, CDR1 is SGHRS, CDR2 YFSETQ. There are 13 residues in the CDR3. Trimming stripped 5 bases from V and 9 bases from J, with 17 bases between. CDR3 DNA: TGCGCCAGCAGGCCCGGTGACAGCCAAAAAGCTTTCTTT. This sequence encodes CASRPGDSQKAFF.

The chain uses TRBV7-7 and TRBJ1-2; 8 bases are a match to TRBD1. Germline V gene lookup returns CDR1 SSHAT and CDR2 FNYEAQ (reference sequence). J was trimmed by 1 base and V by 4 bases; bases with no gene match: 5. The CDR3 is 15 residues long. CDR3: CASSSDRVLNYGYTF. CDR3 nucleotides: TGTGCCAGCAGCTCGGACAGGGTCCTTAACTATGGCTACACCTTC.

This clone was seen more than once but under ten times. The chain joins TRBV4-3 to TRBJ2-7, with D tentatively TRBD1 (5 bases). V dropped 0 bases and J dropped 6 bases, with 18 bases sitting between them. Germline loops: CDR1 LGHNA, CDR2 YSLEER. This CDR3 has 16 amino acids. Here the CDR3 DNA reads TGCGCCAGCAGCCAAGATTTGCGGACAAATGGGTTCGAGCAGTACTTC. Translating it yields CASSQDLRTNGFEQYF.

J is TRBJ2-1 and V is TRBV29-1; D possibly corresponds to TRBD2 (5 bases). Per the germline V gene, CDR1 is SQVTM and CDR2 is ANQGSEA. The length of the CDR3 is 12 residues. Between the trimmed V and J ends, which lost 7 bases and 7 bases, there was a span of 14 bases. Written as DNA, the CDR3 is TGCAGCGGGAAGGGAACGGGGAATGAGCAGTTCTTC. It yields the protein CSGKGTGNEQFF.

This chain uses TRBV11-3 with TRBJ2-1; the match to TRBD2 covers 14 bases. Trimming at V came to 5 bases and at J to 0 bases, leaving 6 bases not matched to a gene. Germline CDR1 SGHNT, CDR2 YENEEA. The CDR3 spans 18 residues. The CDR3 DNA reads as TGTGCCAGCAGCCGCGGGACTAGCGGGGGAAGCTCCTACAATGAGCAGTTCTTC. As protein: CASSRGTSGGSSYNEQFF.

V and J are TRBV2 and TRBJ2-1, with 13 bases aligning to TRBD2. The V gene's germline CDR1 is SNHLY and CDR2 FYNNEI. This CDR3 is built from 15 residues. Losses at the gene ends were 7 bases for V and 5 bases for J; bases not matched to a gene: 5. DNA of the CDR3: TGTGCCAGCACTTGGACTAGCGGGGGAAACAATGAGCAGTTCTTC. This encodes CASTWTSGGNNEQFF. The variable domain in full, with the rest retrieved from reference TRBV2 and TRBJ2-1, is EPEVTQTPSHQVTQMGQEVILRCVPISNHLYFYWYRQILGQKVEFLVSFYNNEISEKSEIFDDQFSVERPDGSNFTLKIRSTKLEDSAMYFCASTWTSGGNNEQFFGPGTRLTVL.

J is TRBJ2-2 and V is TRBV5-1, with a weak D call TRBD1 (5 bases). The CDR3 sequence is 15 residues long. The germline V gene has CDR1 SGHRS and CDR2 YFSETQ. Trimming removed 5 bases from V and 2 bases from J, with 13 bases in between. The CDR3 loop reads CASSPHDSNTGELFF. The CDR3 DNA reads TGCGCCAGCAGTCCCCACGACAGTAACACCGGGGAGCTGTTTTTT.

This clone was seen more than once but under ten times. V usage is TRBV19 and J usage is TRBJ2-5; 13 nucleotides agree with TRBD2. The V gene's germline CDR1 is LNHDA and CDR2 SQIVND (reference sequence). V lost 2 bases and J lost 5; bases outside the gene matches: 5. The CDR3 length is 16 residues. CDR3 protein: CASSIWGLAGQETQYF. As DNA, the CDR3 is TGTGCCAGTAGTATATGGGGACTAGCGGGGCAGGAGACCCAGTACTTC.

This chain links TRBV19 with TRBJ2-5; 9 bases match TRBD1. The J segment lost 5 bases and the V segment lost 6 bases, leaving 7 bases of the junction unmatched. The CDR3 sequence is 14 residues long. In germline, CDR1 is LNHDA, CDR2 SQIVND (reference sequence). CDR3 residues: CASRQQGAGETQYF. In DNA form, the CDR3 reads TGTGCCAGTAGGCAACAGGGGGCAGGGGAGACCCAGTACTTC.

This chain links TRBV6-5 with TRBJ2-3; 10 nucleotides match TRBD1. Per germline, CDR1 MNHEY and CDR2 SVGAGI. The CDR3 is 15 amino acids. The ends lost 5 bases at V and 4 bases at J; junction bases unmatched: 6. This CDR3 reads CASSMTGGRPDTQYF. Here the CDR3 DNA reads TGTGCCAGCAGTATGACAGGGGGCAGACCAGATACGCAGTATTTT.

This clone has only a few counts. The chain has TRBV15 and TRBJ2-7; the match to TRBD2 covers 11 bases. This CDR3 is built from 15 residues. Unmatched junction bases numbered 5, after V lost 0 bases and J lost 7 bases. CDR1 and CDR2 (germline): LNHNV, YYDKDF (reference sequence). The CDR3 DNA is TGTGCCACCAGCAGAGAACTAGCGGGAGCGGTTGAGCAGTACTTC. It yields the protein CATSRELAGAVEQYF.

The rearrangement uses TRBV7-2 and TRBJ2-2; D is unresolved. Germline loops: CDR1 SGHTA, CDR2 FQGNSA. V lost 5 bases and J lost 4, with 8 bases in between. The CDR3 runs 13 residues. The CDR3 DNA is TGTGCCAGCAGCCGTAGTGGCACCGGGGAGCTGTTTTTT. This gives the protein CASSRSGTGELFF.

V is TRBV10-2 and J is TRBJ2-2; TRBD1 matches at 10 bases. Unmatched junction bases numbered 14, after V lost 6 bases and J lost 7 bases. Germline assignment: CDR1 WSHSY and CDR2 SAAADI. This CDR3 has 17 residues. Here the CDR3 DNA reads TGCGCCAGCAGCAACCCCCTCCGCGGACAGGGGGGCGGGGAGCTGTTTTTT. It translates to CASSNPLRGQGGGELFF.

This rearrangement joins TRBV7-2 to TRBJ2-3, with D perhaps TRBD2 (6 bases). V lost 0 bases to trimming and J lost 0 bases, with 10 bases between them. This CDR3 is built from 16 residues. Per germline, CDR1 SGHTA and CDR2 FQGNSA. This CDR3 reads CASSLAWRGSTDTQYF. Written as DNA, the CDR3 is TGTGCCAGCAGCTTAGCATGGCGGGGTAGCACAGATACGCAGTATTTT. Based on the CDR3 plus reference TRBV7-2 and TRBJ2-3, the full variable domain is GAGVSQSPSNKVTEKGKDVELRCDPISGHTALYWYRQSLGQGLEFLIYFQGNSAPDKSGLPSDRFSAERTGGSVSTLTIQRTQQEDSAVYLCASSLAWRGSTDTQYFGPGTRLTVL.

The rearrangement joins TRBV5-5 to TRBJ1-2; D might be TRBD1 (6 bases). Germline V gene lookup returns CDR1 SGHKS and CDR2 YYEKEE (reference sequence). V was clipped by 0 bases and J by 4 bases, with 13 bases between them. This CDR3 comprises 15 residues. This chain's CDR3 is CASSLGTAIGYGYTF. Written as DNA, the CDR3 is TGTGCCAGCAGCTTGGGGACAGCTATCGGCTATGGCTACACCTTC.

The chain joins TRBV5-8 to TRBJ1-2; a possible D gene is TRBD1 (5 bases). The V end was cut by 1 base, the J end by 7 bases, with 8 bases between. Germline V gives CDR1 SGHTS, CDR2 YDEGEE. The length of the CDR3 is 12 residues. This chain's CDR3 is CASSLSRAGYTF. The CDR3 DNA reads as TGTGCCAGCAGCTTGAGCAGGGCTGGCTACACCTTC.